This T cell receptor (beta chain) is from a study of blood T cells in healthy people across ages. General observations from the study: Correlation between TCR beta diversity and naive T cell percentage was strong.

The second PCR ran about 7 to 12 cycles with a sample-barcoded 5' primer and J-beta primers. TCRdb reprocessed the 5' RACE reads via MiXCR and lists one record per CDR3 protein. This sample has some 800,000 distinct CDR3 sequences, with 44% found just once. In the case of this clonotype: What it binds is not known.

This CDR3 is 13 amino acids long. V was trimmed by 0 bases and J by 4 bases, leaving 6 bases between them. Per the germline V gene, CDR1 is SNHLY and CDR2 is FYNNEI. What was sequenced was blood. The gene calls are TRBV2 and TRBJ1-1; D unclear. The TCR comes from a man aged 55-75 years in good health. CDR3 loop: CASSEAFGTEAFF. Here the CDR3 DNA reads TGTGCCAGCAGTGAAGCCTTTGGCACTGAAGCTTTCTTT.